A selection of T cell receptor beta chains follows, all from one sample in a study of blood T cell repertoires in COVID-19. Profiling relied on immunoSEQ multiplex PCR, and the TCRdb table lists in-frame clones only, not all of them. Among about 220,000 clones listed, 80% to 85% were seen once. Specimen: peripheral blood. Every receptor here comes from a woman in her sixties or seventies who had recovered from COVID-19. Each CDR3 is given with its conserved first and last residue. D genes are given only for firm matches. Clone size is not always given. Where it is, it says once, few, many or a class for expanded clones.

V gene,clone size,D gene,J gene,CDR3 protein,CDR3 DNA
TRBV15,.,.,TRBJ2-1,CATSRLDRGEQFF,TGTGCCACCAGCAGATTGGACCGGGGAGAGCAGTTCTTC
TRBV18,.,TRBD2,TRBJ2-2,CASSQLAGANTGELFF,TGTGCCAGCTCACAACTAGCGGGGGCAAACACCGGGGAGCTGTTTTTT
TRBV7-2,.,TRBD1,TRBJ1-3,CASSLTGTNSGNTIYF,TGTGCCAGCAGCTTGACAGGGACCAACTCTGGAAACACCATATATTTT
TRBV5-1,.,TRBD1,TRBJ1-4,CASSLGGGFGEKLFF,TGCGCCAGCAGCTTGGGAGGGGGCTTTGGAGAAAAACTGTTTTTT
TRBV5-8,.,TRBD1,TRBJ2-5,CASSRSGTGQETQYF,TGTGCCAGCAGCCGCTCCGGGACAGGCCAAGAGACCCAGTACTTC
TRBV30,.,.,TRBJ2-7,CAWIGGPGVGEQYF,TGTGCCTGGATAGGGGGCCCGGGGGTGGGTGAGCAGTACTTC
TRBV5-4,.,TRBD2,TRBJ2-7,CASSLGALAGGYEQYF,TGTGCCAGCAGCTTGGGGGCACTAGCGGGGGGCTACGAGCAGTACTTC
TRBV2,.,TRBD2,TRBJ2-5,CASSGGGKETQYF,TGTGCCAGCAGTGGGGGGGGGAAAGAGACCCAGTACTTC
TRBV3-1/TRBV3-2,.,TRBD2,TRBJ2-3,CASSPGLAGGQDTQYF,TGTGCCAGCAGCCCAGGGCTAGCGGGGGGCCAAGATACGCAGTATTTT
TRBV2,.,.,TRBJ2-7,CASGLEQNHEQYF,TGTGCCAGCGGGTTGGAACAGAACCACGAGCAGTACTTC
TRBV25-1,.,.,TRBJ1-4,CASSVTDEKLFF,TGTGCCAGCAGTGTGACAGACGAAAAACTGTTTTTT
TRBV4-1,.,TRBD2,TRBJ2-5,CASSQDVGLAGGYKETQYF,TGCGCCAGCAGCCAAGATGTCGGACTAGCGGGGGGGTATAAAGAGACCCAGTACTTC
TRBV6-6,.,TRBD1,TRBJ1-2,CASSWTGDYGYTF,TGTGCCAGCAGTTGGACAGGCGACTATGGCTACACCTTC
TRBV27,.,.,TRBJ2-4,CASKGRQGSFKNIQYF,TGTGCCAGCAAGGGTAGGCAGGGTAGTTTCAAAAACATTCAGTACTTC
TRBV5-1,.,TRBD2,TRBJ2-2,CASSLGLISNTGELFF,TGCGCCAGCAGCCTGGGACTAATTTCGAACACCGGGGAGCTGTTTTTT
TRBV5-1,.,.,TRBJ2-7,CASSLSEGAGNYEQYF,TGCGCCAGCAGCTTGTCGGAGGGGGCAGGGAACTACGAGCAGTACTTC
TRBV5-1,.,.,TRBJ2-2,CASREGSTGELFF,TGCGCCAGCAGGGAGGGCTCCACCGGGGAGCTGTTTTTT
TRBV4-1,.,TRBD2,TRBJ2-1,CASSQDGLAGVGEQFF,TGCGCCAGCAGCCAAGATGGGCTAGCGGGGGTTGGTGAGCAGTTCTTC
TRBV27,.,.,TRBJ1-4,CASSLIGQPFEKLFF,TGTGCCAGCAGTTTGATAGGACAGCCTTTTGAAAAACTGTTTTTT
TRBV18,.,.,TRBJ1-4,CASSPVKELTLEKLFF,TGTGCCAGCTCACCAGTTAAGGAGTTGACCCTTGAAAAACTGTTTTTT
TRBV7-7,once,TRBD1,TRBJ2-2,CASSRRTGRDTGELFF,TGTGCTAGCAGCAGACGGACAGGGCGAGACACCGGGGAGCTGTTTTTT
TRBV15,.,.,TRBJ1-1,CATSRDLVQNTEAFF,TGTGCCACCAGCAGAGATTTAGTCCAGAACACTGAAGCTTTCTTT
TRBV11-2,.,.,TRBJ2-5,CASSQGVSGGLQETQYF,TGTGCCAGCAGCCAAGGGGTTTCGGGGGGCCTCCAAGAGACCCAGTACTTC